This T cell receptor (beta chain) was sequenced during a study of T-cell memory formation after mild COVID-19. The CDR3 length is 13 residues. Trimming shortened V by 6 bases and J by 7 bases, and 14 bases separated the two germline ends. Germline V lookup: CDR1 KGHDR, CDR2 SFDVKD. 5'RACE with constant-segment primers built TCRalpha and TCRbeta cDNA libraries with UMIs. TCRdb reprocessed the 5' RACE reads with MiXCR, giving one entry per CDR3 protein. The repertoire includes roughly 180,000 distinct CDR3 sequences, around a sixth of them detected once, and roughly 3.9% sits in the top ten. In regard to this clonotype: Its target is not known.

The study's findings and limits: The pre-infection memory compartment contained some responding clones, suggesting cross-reactive memory joined. Clones contracting over day 15 to 85 were CD4/CD8 balanced, with later expanders leaning CD4+. Contracting clones localized mainly to CM and EM when CD4+ and mainly to EMRA when CD8+.

This clonotype was obtained from a man aged 18 to 30 who had mild COVID-19 (a few samples of this study predate the infection). Cell type and time point are not known. The sample taken for sequencing was PBMCs or a T cell subset sorted from them (not recorded which). The chain recombines TRBV24-1 with TRBJ2-5; D not certain. CDR3 DNA: TGTGCCACCAGTTTCCACAGAGAAGTGACCCAGTACTTC. This translates into CATSFHREVTQYF.